There are a few counts of the clone carrying this TCR beta chain. The data originate from a study of T-cell reconstitution after alpha-beta-depleted transplantation in children. As it was prepared, the TCRbeta library received unique molecular identifiers. A single record per CDR3 protein comes from TCRdb applying MiXCR to the PCR reads. The sample has around 800,000 distinct CDR3 sequences, roughly 16% seen once; the top ten hold around 4.5%. Trimming took 5 bases from V and 5 from J, leaving 15 bases between them. CDR3 length: 14 residues. Germline assignment: CDR1 SGHAT and CDR2 FQNNGV. The TCR was taken from a male patient between 5 and 17 years old who had a stem cell transplant for acute lymphoblastic leukemia, so the T cells may come from the graft donor. The chain uses TRBV11-2 and TRBJ2-5, with no clear D. Sequenced material: PBMCs, mostly from graft donor cells, taken 360 days after TCRalphabeta/CD19-depleted stem cell transplant. This CDR3 reads CASSPPLGWETQYF. The CDR3 region has the DNA TGTGCCAGCAGCCCGCCCTTGGGATGGGAGACCCAGTACTTC.